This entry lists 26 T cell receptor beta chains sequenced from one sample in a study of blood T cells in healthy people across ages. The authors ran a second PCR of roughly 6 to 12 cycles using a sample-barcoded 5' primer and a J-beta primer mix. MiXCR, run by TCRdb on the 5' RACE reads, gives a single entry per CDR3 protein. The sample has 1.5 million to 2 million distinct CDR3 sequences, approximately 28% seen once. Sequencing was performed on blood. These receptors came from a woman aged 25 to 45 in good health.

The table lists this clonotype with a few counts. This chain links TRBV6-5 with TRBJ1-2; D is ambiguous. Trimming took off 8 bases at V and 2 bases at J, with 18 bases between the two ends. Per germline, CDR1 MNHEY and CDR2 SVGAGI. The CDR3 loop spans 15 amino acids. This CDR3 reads CASWRALPGNYGYTF. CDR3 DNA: TGTGCCAGCTGGCGGGCCCTTCCCGGGAACTATGGCTACACCTTC.

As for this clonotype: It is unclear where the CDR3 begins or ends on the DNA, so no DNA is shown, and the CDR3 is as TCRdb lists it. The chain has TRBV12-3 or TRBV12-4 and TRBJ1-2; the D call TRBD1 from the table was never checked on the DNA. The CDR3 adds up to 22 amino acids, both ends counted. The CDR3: CASSLVNEQFFGPGTPNYGYTF.

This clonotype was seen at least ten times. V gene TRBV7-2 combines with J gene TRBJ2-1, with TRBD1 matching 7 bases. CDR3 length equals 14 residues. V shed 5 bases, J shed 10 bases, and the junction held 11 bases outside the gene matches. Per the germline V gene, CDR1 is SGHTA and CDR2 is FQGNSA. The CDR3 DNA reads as TGTGCCAGCAGCCCAGGGGGACCCAAGGGGGAGCAGTTCTTC. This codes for CASSPGGPKGEQFF.

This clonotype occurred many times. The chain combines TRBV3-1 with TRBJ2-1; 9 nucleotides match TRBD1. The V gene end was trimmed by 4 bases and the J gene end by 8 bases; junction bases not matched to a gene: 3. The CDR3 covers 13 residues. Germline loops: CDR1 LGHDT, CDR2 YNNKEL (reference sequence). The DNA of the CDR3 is TGTGCCAGCAGCCTACAGGGGGCGGATGAGCAGTTCTTC. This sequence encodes CASSLQGADEQFF.

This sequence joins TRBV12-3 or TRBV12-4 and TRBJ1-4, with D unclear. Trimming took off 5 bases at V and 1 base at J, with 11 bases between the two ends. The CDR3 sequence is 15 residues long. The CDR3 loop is CASSLWGGTNEKLFF. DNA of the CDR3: TGTGCCAGCAGTCTCTGGGGTGGAACTAATGAAAAACTGTTTTTT.

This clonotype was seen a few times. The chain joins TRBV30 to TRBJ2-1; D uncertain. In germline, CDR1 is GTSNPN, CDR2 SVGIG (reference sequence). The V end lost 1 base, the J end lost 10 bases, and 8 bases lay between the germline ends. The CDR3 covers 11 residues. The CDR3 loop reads CAWSESLEQFF. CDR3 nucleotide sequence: TGTGCCTGGAGTGAAAGTTTGGAGCAGTTCTTC.

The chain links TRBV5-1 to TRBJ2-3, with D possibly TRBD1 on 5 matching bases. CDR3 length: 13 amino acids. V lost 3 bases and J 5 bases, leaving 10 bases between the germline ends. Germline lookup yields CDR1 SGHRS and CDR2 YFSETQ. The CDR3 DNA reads TGCGCCAGCAGCTCGGACAACCAAGATACGCAGTATTTT. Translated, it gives CASSSDNQDTQYF. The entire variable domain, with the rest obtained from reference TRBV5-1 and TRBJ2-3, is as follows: KAGVTQTPRYLIKTRGQQVTLSCSPISGHRSVSWYQQTPGQGLQFLFEYFSETQRNKGNFPGRFSGRQFSNSRSEMNVSTLELGDSALYLCASSSDNQDTQYFGPGTRLTVL.

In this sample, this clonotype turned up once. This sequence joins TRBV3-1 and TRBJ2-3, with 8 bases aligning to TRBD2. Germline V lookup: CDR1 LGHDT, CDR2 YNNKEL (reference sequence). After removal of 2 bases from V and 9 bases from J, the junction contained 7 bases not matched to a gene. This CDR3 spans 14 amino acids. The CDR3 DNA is TGTGCCAGCAGCCAAAACGGGGGGGAGCGGACGCAGTATTTT. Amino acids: CASSQNGGERTQYF.

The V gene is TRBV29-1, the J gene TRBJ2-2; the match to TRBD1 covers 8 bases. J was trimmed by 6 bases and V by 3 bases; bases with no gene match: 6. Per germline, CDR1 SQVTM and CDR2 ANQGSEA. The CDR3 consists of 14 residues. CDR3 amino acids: CSVEQGASAGELFF. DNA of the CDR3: TGCAGCGTTGAGCAGGGGGCTAGCGCCGGGGAGCTGTTTTTT.

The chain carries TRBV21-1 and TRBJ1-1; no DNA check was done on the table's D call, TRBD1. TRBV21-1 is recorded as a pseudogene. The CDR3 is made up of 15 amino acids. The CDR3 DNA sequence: TGTGCCAGCAACCCGATACAGAAGGGGGGGCCTGAAGCTTTCTTT. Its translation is CASNPIQKGGPEAFF.

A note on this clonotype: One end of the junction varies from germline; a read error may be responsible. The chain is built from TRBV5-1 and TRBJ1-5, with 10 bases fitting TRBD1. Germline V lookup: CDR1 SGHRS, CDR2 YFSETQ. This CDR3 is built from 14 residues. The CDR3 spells CAGSRTGGNQPQHF. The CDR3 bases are TGCGCCGGCAGCCGGACAGGGGGGAATCAGCCCCAGCATTTT.

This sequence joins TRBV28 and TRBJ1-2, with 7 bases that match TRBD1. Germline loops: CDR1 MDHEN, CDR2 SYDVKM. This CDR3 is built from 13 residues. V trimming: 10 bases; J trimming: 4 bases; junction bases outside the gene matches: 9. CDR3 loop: CAIRQGGSYGYTF. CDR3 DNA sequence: TGTGCCATAAGACAGGGTGGGAGCTATGGCTACACCTTC.

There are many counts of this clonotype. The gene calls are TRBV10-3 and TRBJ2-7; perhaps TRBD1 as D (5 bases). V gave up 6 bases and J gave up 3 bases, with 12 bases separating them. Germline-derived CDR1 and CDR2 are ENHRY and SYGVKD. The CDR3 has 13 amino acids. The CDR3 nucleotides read TGTGCCATCAGGGCAGACAGTAACTACGAGCAGTACTTC. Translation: CAIRADSNYEQYF.

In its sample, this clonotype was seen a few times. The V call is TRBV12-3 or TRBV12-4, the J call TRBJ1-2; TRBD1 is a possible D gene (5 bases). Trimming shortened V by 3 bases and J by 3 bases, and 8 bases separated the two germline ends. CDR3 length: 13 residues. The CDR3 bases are TGTGCCAGCAGTTTCTGGGGGGACTATGGCTACACCTTC. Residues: CASSFWGDYGYTF.

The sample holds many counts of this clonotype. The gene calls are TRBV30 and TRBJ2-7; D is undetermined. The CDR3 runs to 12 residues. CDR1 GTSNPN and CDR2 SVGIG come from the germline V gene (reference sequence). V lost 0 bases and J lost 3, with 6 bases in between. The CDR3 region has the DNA TGTGCCTGGAGTGTATGGGGCTACGAGCAGTACTTC. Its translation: CAWSVWGYEQYF. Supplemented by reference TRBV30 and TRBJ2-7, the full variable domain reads SQTIHQWPATLVQPVGSPLSLECTVEGTSNPNLYWYRQAAGRGLQLLFYSVGIGQISSEVPQNLSASRPQDRQFILSSKKLLLSDSGFYLCAWSVWGYEQYFGPGTRLTVT.

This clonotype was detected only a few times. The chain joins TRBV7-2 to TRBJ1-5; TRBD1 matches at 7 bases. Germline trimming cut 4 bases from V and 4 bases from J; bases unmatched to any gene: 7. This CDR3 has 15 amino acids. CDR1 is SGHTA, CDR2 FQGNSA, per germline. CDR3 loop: CASSSSTGWNQPQHF. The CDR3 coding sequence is TGTGCCAGCAGCTCGTCGACAGGGTGGAATCAGCCCCAGCATTTT.

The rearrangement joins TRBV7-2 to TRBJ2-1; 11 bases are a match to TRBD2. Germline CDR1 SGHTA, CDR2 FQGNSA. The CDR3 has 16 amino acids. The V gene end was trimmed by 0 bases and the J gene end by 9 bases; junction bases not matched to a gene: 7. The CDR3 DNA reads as TGTGCCAGCAGCTTAGCCCAGCTAGCGGGGGGAAGTGAGCAGTTCTTC. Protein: CASSLAQLAGGSEQFF.

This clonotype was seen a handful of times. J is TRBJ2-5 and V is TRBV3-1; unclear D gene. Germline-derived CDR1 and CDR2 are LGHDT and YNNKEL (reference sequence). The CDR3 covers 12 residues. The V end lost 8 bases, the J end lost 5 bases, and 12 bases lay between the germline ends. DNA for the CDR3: TGTGCCAGCTCGGACGGTTCGGAGACCCAGTACTTC. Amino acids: CASSDGSETQYF.

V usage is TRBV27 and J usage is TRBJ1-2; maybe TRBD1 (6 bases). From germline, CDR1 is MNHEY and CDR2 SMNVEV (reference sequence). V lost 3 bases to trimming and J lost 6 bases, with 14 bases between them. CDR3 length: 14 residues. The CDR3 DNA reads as TGTGCCAGCAGTTTGCAGGGACATTTGGATGGCTACACCTTC. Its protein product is CASSLQGHLDGYTF.

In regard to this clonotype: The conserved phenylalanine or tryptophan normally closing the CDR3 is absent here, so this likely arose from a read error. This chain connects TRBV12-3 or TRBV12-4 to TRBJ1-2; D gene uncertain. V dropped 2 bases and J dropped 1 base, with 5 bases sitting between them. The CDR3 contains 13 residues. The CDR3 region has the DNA TGTGCCAGCAGTTTAATGGGTAACTATGGCTACACCATC. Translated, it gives CASSLMGNYGYTI.

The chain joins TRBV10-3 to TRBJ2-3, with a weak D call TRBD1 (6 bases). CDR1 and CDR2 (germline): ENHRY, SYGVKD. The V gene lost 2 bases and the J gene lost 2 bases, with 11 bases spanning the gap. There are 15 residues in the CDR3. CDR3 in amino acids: CAISETEGVTDTQYF. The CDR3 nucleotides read TGTGCCATCAGTGAGACTGAGGGGGTCACAGATACGCAGTATTTT.

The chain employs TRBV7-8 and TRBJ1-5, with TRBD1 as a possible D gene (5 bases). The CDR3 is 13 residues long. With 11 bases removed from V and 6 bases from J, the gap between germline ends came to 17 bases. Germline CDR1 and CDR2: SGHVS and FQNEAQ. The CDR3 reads CAGTEGVGQPQHF. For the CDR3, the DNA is TGTGCCGGCACGGAAGGGGTAGGTCAGCCCCAGCATTTT.

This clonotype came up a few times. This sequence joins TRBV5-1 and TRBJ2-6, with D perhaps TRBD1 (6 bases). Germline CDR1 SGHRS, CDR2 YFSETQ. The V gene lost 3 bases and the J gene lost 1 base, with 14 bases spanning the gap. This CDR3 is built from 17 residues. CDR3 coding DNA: TGCGCCAGCAGCTCCGGGGTGGGGGCTTCTGGGGCCAACGTCCTGACTTTC. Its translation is CASSSGVGASGANVLTF.

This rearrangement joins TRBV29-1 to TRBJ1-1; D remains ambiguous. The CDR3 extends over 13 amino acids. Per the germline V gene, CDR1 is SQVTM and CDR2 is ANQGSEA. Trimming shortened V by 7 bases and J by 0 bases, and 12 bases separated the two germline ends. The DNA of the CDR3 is TGCAGCGCGAAACTAGACATGAACACTGAAGCTTTCTTT. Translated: CSAKLDMNTEAFF.

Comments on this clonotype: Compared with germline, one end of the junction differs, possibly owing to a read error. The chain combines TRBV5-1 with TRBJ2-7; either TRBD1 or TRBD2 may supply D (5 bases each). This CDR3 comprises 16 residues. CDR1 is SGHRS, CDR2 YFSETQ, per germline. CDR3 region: CASSFPRGEGSYGQYF. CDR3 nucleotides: TGCGCCAGCAGCTTCCCGAGGGGCGAGGGGTCCTACGGGCAGTACTTC.

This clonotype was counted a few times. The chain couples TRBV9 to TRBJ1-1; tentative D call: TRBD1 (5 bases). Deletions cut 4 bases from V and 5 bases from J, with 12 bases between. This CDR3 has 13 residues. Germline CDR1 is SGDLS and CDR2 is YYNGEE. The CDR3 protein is CASSPLTETEAFF. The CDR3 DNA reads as TGTGCCAGCAGCCCTTTGACAGAGACTGAAGCTTTCTTT. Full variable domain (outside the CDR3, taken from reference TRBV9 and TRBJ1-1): DSGVTQTPKHLITATGQRVTLRCSPRSGDLSVYWYQQSLDQGLQFLIQYYNGEERAKGNILERFSAQQFPDLHSELNLSSLELGDSALYFCASSPLTETEAFFGQGTRLTVV.